This entry lists 17 T cell receptor beta chains sequenced from one sample in a study of Ad26.COV2.S vaccination and SARS-CoV-2 variants. Described treatment: some 20 received Ad26.COV2.S at low or high dose, single or two shots; roughly five received placebo; per-sample allocation not given. Day 63 after the first injection of vaccine or placebo was the sampling time. Produced via immunoSEQ multiplex PCR; TCRdb's table is partial and in-frame only. Here the sample spans about 320,000 clones, around 85% being singletons. Sequencing used peripheral blood, obtained in a trial of Ad26.COV2.S vaccine versus placebo. These receptors were collected from a person aged 18-65 years who received the Ad26.COV2.S COVID-19 vaccine or a placebo.

This clone was seen just once. This chain uses TRBV4-1 with TRBJ1-1; no definite D call. CDR3 size: 13 residues. The germline V and J ends were trimmed by 3 bases and 6 bases, with 11 bases remaining between them. The V gene's germline CDR1 is MGHRA and CDR2 YSYEKL. The CDR3 DNA follows: TGCGCCAGCAGCCAGGTCAGGACTGCTGAAGCTTTCTTT. It specifies CASSQVRTAEAFF.

CDR3 nucleotides: TGTGCCAGCAGCGGACCGAACTACGAGCAGTACTTC. It specifies CASSGPNYEQYF. V is TRBV6-5 and J is TRBJ2-7, with unresolved D. The germline V gene has CDR1 MNHEY and CDR2 SVGAGI. The CDR3 extends over 12 amino acids. Trimming pared 6 bases from V and 3 bases from J, leaving 9 bases between.

The chain carries TRBV19 and TRBJ1-5; possible D gene TRBD1, 5 bases. The CDR3 covers 17 residues. V was clipped by 3 bases and J by 0 bases, with 15 bases between them. In germline, CDR1 is LNHDA, CDR2 SQIVND (reference sequence). CDR3 DNA: TGTGCCAGTAGTATTCTACGGGGGGATTATAGCAATCAGCCCCAGCATTTT. Encoded protein: CASSILRGDYSNQPQHF.

This clone was counted once. The chain couples TRBV7-9 to TRBJ1-4; 7 nucleotides agree with TRBD1. V shed 4 bases, J shed 2 bases, and the junction held 4 bases outside the gene matches. Per germline, CDR1 SEHNR and CDR2 FQNEAQ (reference sequence). CDR3 length: 15 residues. The CDR3 DNA reads TGTGCCAGCAGCTACCCGGGACAGACTAATGAAAAACTGTTTTTT. Encoded protein: CASSYPGQTNEKLFF.

This clone has only a few counts. This chain uses TRBV28 with TRBJ1-2, with TRBD1 matching over 8 bases. The CDR3 covers 16 residues. V shed 5 bases, J shed 4 bases, and the junction held 12 bases outside the gene matches. Germline loops: CDR1 MDHEN, CDR2 SYDVKM. CDR3 coding DNA: TGTGCCAGCAGTCACAGGGGGACCGGACGTCTCTATGGCTACACCTTC. Amino acid sequence: CASSHRGTGRLYGYTF.

The chain has TRBV2 and TRBJ2-5, with unresolved D. The V end was cut by 7 bases, the J end by 5 bases, with 8 bases between. The CDR3 loop spans 11 amino acids. The germline V gene encodes CDR1 SNHLY and CDR2 FYNNEI. The CDR3 bases are TGTGCCAGCATTGAGTTGGAGACCCAGTACTTC. Translating gives CASIELETQYF.

This chain connects TRBV7-8 to TRBJ2-7; tentative D call: TRBD2 (7 bases). This CDR3 region has 15 residues. V lost 5 bases and J 7 bases, leaving 21 bases between the germline ends. The germline V gene has CDR1 SGHVS and CDR2 FQNEAQ. The CDR3 DNA reads TGTGCCAGCAGCCCCAGGGTGGCGGGGGCGGGGGAGCAGTACTTC. This gives the protein CASSPRVAGAGEQYF. The entire variable domain, with the rest obtained from reference TRBV7-8 and TRBJ2-7, is as follows: GAGVSQSPRYKVAKRGQDVALRCDPISGHVSLFWYQQALGQGPEFLTYFQNEAQLDKSGLPSDRFFAERPEGSVSTLKIQRTQQEDSAVYLCASSPRVAGAGEQYFGPGTRLTVT.

J is TRBJ2-7 and V is TRBV7-2, with TRBD2 matching over 14 bases. CDR3 length equals 16 residues. Per the germline V gene, CDR1 is SGHTA and CDR2 is FQGNSA. V lost 4 bases to trimming and J lost 3 bases; unmatched junction nucleotides: 5. CDR3: CASSWRTSGGLYEQYF. In DNA form, the CDR3 reads TGTGCCAGCAGCTGGAGGACTAGCGGGGGGCTCTACGAGCAGTACTTC.

The chain employs TRBV19 and TRBJ1-2; no clear D. Germline V CDR1 and CDR2: LNHDA, SQIVND (reference sequence). Trimming removed 5 bases at V and 2 bases at J, with 12 bases between. The CDR3 totals 14 residues. The CDR3 DNA reads as TGTGCCAGTAGTCCGACCGTTATAAACTATGGCTACACCTTC. This translates into CASSPTVINYGYTF.

This clone was recorded once. The chain links TRBV12-3 or TRBV12-4 to TRBJ1-1; D gene unclear. V was cut by 3 bases and J by 0 bases, with 5 bases left in between. The CDR3 extends over 13 amino acids. CDR3 DNA: TGTGCCAGCAGTTTGAAGCTGAACACTGAAGCTTTCTTT. It yields the protein CASSLKLNTEAFF.

Details on this clone: Different DNA sequences within this sample yield the same CDR3. Here the CDR3 reads CASSPREETQYF. For the CDR3, the DNA is TGTGCCAGCTCACCACGGGAAGAGACCCAGTACTTC. The gene calls are TRBV18 and TRBJ2-5, with D uncertain. V lost 1 base and J 3 bases, leaving 3 bases between the germline ends. Germline-derived CDR1 and CDR2 are KGHSH and LQKENI. The CDR3 consists of 12 residues. Full variable domain (outside the CDR3, taken from reference TRBV18 and TRBJ2-5): NAGVMQNPRHLVRRRGQEARLRCSPMKGHSHVYWYRQLPEEGLKFMVYLQKENIIDESGMPKERFSAEFPKEGPSILRIQQVVRGDSAAYFCASSPREETQYFGPGTRLLVL.

This rearrangement joins TRBV5-1 to TRBJ2-7; unclear D gene. Looked up from germline, CDR1 is SGHRS and CDR2 is YFSETQ. V gave up 0 bases and J gave up 3 bases, with 10 bases separating them. The CDR3 consists of 14 residues. CDR3 sequence: CASSLGYLGYEQYF. CDR3 DNA: TGCGCCAGCAGCTTGGGGTACCTAGGCTACGAGCAGTACTTC.

The chain recombines TRBV3-1 (or the pseudogene TRBV3-2) with TRBJ2-5; TRBD2 aligns across 14 bases. The CDR3 consists of 19 residues. The V and J ends lost 0 bases and 6 bases, in that order; junction bases with no gene match: 12. The germline CDR1 and CDR2 sequences are LGHDT and YNNKEL (reference sequence). CDR3 nucleotide sequence: TGTGCCAGCAGCCAAGATAAAGGACTAGCGGGGGGTAACGTAAAGACCCAGTACTTC. This codes for CASSQDKGLAGGNVKTQYF.

The chain uses TRBV7-7 and TRBJ1-2; 7 bases agree with TRBD1. The CDR3 runs to 15 residues. CDR1 and CDR2 (germline): SSHAT, FNYEAQ (reference sequence). The trim removed 5 bases at V and 4 bases at J, leaving 10 bases unmatched. The CDR3, as DNA: TGTGCCAGCAGCCCTCTCGCGACAGGGTCCTATGGCTACACCTTC. Translation gives CASSPLATGSYGYTF.

This rearrangement joins TRBV2 to TRBJ2-7; D not resolved. V gave up 6 bases and J gave up 2 bases, with 14 bases separating them. CDR1 SNHLY and CDR2 FYNNEI come from the germline V gene. The CDR3 is made up of 14 amino acids. For the CDR3, the DNA is TGTGCCAGCAGACGAGAAACCGGAACCTACGAGCAGTACTTC. Translation gives CASRRETGTYEQYF.

V usage is TRBV6-5 and J usage is TRBJ2-7, with 9 bases that match TRBD1. J lost 6 bases, V lost 6 bases, and 9 bases had no gene match. The CDR3 extends over 14 amino acids. Per the germline V gene, CDR1 is MNHEY and CDR2 is SVGAGI. DNA of the CDR3: TGTGCCAGCAGGCACAGGGGGCGCATAAGCGAGCAGTACTTC. Translation gives CASRHRGRISEQYF.

This chain joins TRBV6-5 and TRBJ2-7; possible D gene TRBD2, 6 bases. The CDR3 runs 15 residues. Germline CDR1 reads MNHEY; CDR2 reads SVGAGI. The V end was cut by 0 bases, the J end by 1 base, with 10 bases between. The CDR3 sequence is CASSYSRGGSYEQYF. CDR3 bases: TGTGCCAGCAGTTACTCCCGTGGGGGGTCCTACGAGCAGTACTTC.